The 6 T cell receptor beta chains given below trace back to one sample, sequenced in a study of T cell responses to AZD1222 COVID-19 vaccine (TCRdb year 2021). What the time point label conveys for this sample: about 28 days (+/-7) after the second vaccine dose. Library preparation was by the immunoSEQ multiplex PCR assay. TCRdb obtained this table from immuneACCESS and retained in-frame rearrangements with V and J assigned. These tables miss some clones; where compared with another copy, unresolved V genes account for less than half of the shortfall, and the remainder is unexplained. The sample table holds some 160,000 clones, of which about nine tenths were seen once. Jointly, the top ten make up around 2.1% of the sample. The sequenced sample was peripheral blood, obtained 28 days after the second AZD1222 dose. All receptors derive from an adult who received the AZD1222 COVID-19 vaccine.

The CDR3 DNA follows: TGTGCCAGCAGTGAGGACACTAACTATGGCTACACCTTC. It encodes CASSEDTNYGYTF. The genes are TRBV2 and TRBJ1-2, with D maybe TRBD1 (5 bases). The CDR3 is made up of 13 amino acids. Germline V gene lookup returns CDR1 SNHLY and CDR2 FYNNEI. Trimming left V 3 bases short and J 0 bases short, with 5 bases between.

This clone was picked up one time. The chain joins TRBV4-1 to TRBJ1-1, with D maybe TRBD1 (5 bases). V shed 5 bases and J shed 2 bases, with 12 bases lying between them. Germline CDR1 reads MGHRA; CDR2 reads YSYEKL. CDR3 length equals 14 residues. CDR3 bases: TGCGCCAGCAGCAAGACAGAGATCAACACTGAAGCTTTCTTT. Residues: CASSKTEINTEAFF.

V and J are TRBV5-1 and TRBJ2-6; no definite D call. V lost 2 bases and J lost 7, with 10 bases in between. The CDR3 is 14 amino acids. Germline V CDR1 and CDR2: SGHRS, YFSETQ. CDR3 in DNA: TGCGCCAGCAGCTTCGATACCGGAGCCAACGTCCTGACTTTC. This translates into CASSFDTGANVLTF.

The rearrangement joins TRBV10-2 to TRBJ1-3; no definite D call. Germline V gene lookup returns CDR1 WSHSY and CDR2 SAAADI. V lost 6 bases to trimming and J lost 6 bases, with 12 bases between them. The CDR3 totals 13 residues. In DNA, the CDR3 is TGCGCCAGCAGGGGTCAAACTCAAAACACCATATATTTT. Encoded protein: CASRGQTQNTIYF.

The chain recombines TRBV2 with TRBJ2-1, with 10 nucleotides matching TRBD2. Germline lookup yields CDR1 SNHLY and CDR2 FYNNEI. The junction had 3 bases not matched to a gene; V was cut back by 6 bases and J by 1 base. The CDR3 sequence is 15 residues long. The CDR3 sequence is CASSLLAGSYNEQFF. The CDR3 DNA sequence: TGTGCCAGCAGCCTACTAGCGGGGTCCTACAATGAGCAGTTCTTC. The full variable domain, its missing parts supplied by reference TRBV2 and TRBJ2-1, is EPEVTQTPSHQVTQMGQEVILRCVPISNHLYFYWYRQILGQKVEFLVSFYNNEISEKSEIFDDQFSVERPDGSNFTLKIRSTKLEDSAMYFCASSLLAGSYNEQFFGPGTRLTVL.

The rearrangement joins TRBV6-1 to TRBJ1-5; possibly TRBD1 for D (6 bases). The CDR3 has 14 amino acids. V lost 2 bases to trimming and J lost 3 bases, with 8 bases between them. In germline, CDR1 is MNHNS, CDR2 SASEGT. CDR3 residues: CASSETGPNQPQHF. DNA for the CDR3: TGTGCCAGCAGTGAAACAGGGCCCAATCAGCCCCAGCATTTT.